This TCR beta chain was identified in a study of blood T cells in healthy people across ages. Each donor was a healthy Caucasian individual from Russia, aged about 6 to 100. On this clonotype: The antigen remains undetermined.

Together with a sample-barcoded 5' primer, a J-beta primer mix was included in a second PCR lasting about 7 to 11 cycles. TCRdb reprocessed the 5' RACE reads via MiXCR and lists one record per CDR3 protein. This table has roughly 1.6 million distinct CDR3 sequences, 34% appearing once. The length of the CDR3 is 16 residues. The ends lost 3 bases at V and 0 bases at J; junction bases unmatched: 4. CDR1 is SGDLS and CDR2 is YYNGEE in the germline V gene. Overall study findings and caveats: The recorded TCR beta diversity per million T cells decreased in a roughly linear manner with age. Percentage of naive T cells showed a strong correlation with TCR beta diversity. Researchers said unsorted PBMCs prevented a conclusive naive versus antigen-experienced comparison.

The sequence was collected from a woman in her 30s in good health. The source material was blood. V and J are TRBV9 and TRBJ2-3; 10 bases map to TRBD2. The CDR3 spells CASSASGGLSTDTQYF. CDR3 coding DNA: TGTGCCAGCAGCGCTAGCGGGGGCCTAAGCACAGATACGCAGTATTTT.